What follows are 2 T cell receptor beta chains derived from one specimen sequenced in a study of blood T cell repertoires in COVID-19. TCRdb keeps only in-frame clones here, not all; method: immunoSEQ multiplex PCR. The sample holds about 200,000 clones, 92% seen once. Sequencing used peripheral blood. The receptors come from a man under 40 with acute or convalescent COVID-19.

The chain couples TRBV21-1 to TRBJ2-7; TRBD1 reflects the table's D call only, with no check against the DNA. TRBV21-1 is labeled a pseudogene. The CDR3 has 12 amino acids. The CDR3, as DNA: TGTGCCAGCAGCCATACAGGGTACGAGCAGTACTTC. Its translation: CASSHTGYEQYF.

The chain uses TRBV18 and TRBJ1-2, with D perhaps matching TRBD1 (5 bases). The germline V gene has CDR1 KGHSH and CDR2 LQKENI. Trimming stripped 0 bases from V and 5 bases from J, with 10 bases between. The CDR3 has 14 residues. The CDR3 coding sequence is TGTGCCAGCTCACCACCGGGGCAGAGATATGGCTACACCTTC. As protein: CASSPPGQRYGYTF.